The 27 T cell receptor beta chains presented below share a single source sample, sequenced in a study of T cell responses to AZD1222 COVID-19 vaccine. The assay was immunoSEQ multiplex PCR, and TCRdb's table has in-frame clones only and misses some. Here the sample spans 100,000 to 130,000 clones, 70% to 90% being singletons. This sample comprised peripheral blood, obtained 28 days after the second AZD1222 dose. All receptors derive from an adult who received the AZD1222 COVID-19 vaccine.

The J gene is TRBJ2-3, the V gene TRBV3-1 (or the pseudogene TRBV3-2); TRBD2 matches 14 bases. Germline CDR1 reads LGHDT; CDR2 reads YNNKEL (reference sequence). J gave up 6 bases and V 4 bases, and 9 bases lay outside the gene matches. The CDR3 spans 17 residues. CDR3 region: CASSPGTSGGPGDTQYF. CDR3 bases: TGTGCCAGCAGCCCTGGGACTAGCGGGGGCCCCGGGGATACGCAGTATTTT.

The rearrangement joins TRBV7-9 to TRBJ2-2; 7 bases are shared with TRBD1. In germline, CDR1 is SEHNR, CDR2 FQNEAQ (reference sequence). Trimming removed 3 bases from V and 9 bases from J; junction bases left unmatched: 13. The CDR3 consists of 16 residues. CDR3 protein: CASSFGGQAFPRELFF. The CDR3 DNA sequence: TGTGCCAGCAGCTTTGGAGGACAGGCTTTTCCCCGGGAGCTGTTTTTT. Full variable domain (rest looked up from reference TRBV7-9 and TRBJ2-2): DTGVSQNPRHKITKRGQNVTFRCDPISEHNRLYWYRQTLGQGPEFLTYFQNEAQLEKSRLLSDRFSAERPKGSFSTLEIQRTEQGDSAMYLCASSFGGQAFPRELFFGEGSRLTVL.

The J gene is TRBJ1-1, the V gene TRBV5-4; tentative D call: TRBD1 (6 bases). The V gene lost 4 bases and the J gene lost 4 bases, with 11 bases spanning the gap. The CDR3 has 13 amino acids. The germline gives CDR1 SGHNT, CDR2 YYREEE (reference sequence). CDR3 sequence: CASSQQGGTEAFF. For the CDR3, the DNA is TGTGCCAGCAGCCAACAGGGAGGCACTGAAGCTTTCTTT.

The chain employs TRBV28 and TRBJ2-4; possible D gene TRBD2, 6 bases. Trimming removed 4 bases at V and 6 bases at J, with 16 bases between. The CDR3 sequence is 15 residues long. In germline, CDR1 is MDHEN, CDR2 SYDVKM. This CDR3 is CASSSHRGMGNIQYF. The CDR3 DNA sequence: TGTGCCAGCAGTTCGCACCGGGGGATGGGAAACATTCAGTACTTC.

The chain couples TRBV4-1 to TRBJ1-4, with 8 bases lining up with TRBD1. CDR3 size: 17 residues. Germline assignment: CDR1 MGHRA and CDR2 YSYEKL. V lost 0 bases to trimming and J lost 4 bases; unmatched junction nucleotides: 7. CDR3 residues: CASSQEWVGTGNEKLFF. The CDR3 coding sequence is TGCGCCAGCAGCCAAGAGTGGGTAGGGACAGGTAATGAAAAACTGTTTTTT.

This chain connects TRBV5-4 to TRBJ1-3; no firm D call. Trimming shortened V by 4 bases and J by 0 bases, and 11 bases separated the two germline ends. CDR1 and CDR2 (germline): SGHNT, YYREEE (reference sequence). This CDR3 is built from 15 residues. DNA for the CDR3: TGTGCCAGCAGCCCCGACACGGTCTCTGGAAACACCATATATTTT. Amino acid sequence: CASSPDTVSGNTIYF.

The chain carries TRBV6-5 and TRBJ1-1; TRBD1 agrees at 9 bases. Losses at the gene ends were 2 bases for V and 6 bases for J; bases not matched to a gene: 4. The CDR3 consists of 14 residues. Germline V gene sequence: CDR1 MNHEY, CDR2 SVGAGI. The CDR3 spells CASSYTGQGAEAFF. CDR3 DNA: TGTGCCAGCAGTTACACGGGACAGGGCGCTGAAGCTTTCTTT.

This clone appeared a single time. This chain links TRBV5-1 with TRBJ1-2; 9 bases are a match to TRBD1. The CDR3 loop spans 14 amino acids. Looked up from germline, CDR1 is SGHRS and CDR2 is YFSETQ. V gave up 4 bases and J gave up 5 bases; unmatched junction bases: 6. This CDR3 is CASSPGQGGYGYTF. The CDR3 DNA follows: TGCGCCAGCAGCCCGGGACAGGGAGGGTATGGCTACACCTTC.

CDR3: CSASGQGASTEAFF. The DNA for the CDR3 is TGCAGTGCGAGTGGACAGGGGGCGTCCACTGAAGCTTTCTTT. The chain has TRBV20-1 and TRBJ1-1; 11 bases match TRBD1. The CDR3 has 14 residues. Germline V gene sequence: CDR1 DFQATT, CDR2 SNEGSKA (reference sequence). V was pared by 6 bases and J by 4 bases, with 7 bases of the junction left unmatched.

V gene TRBV7-8 combines with J gene TRBJ2-7, with D hard to call. V was trimmed by 2 bases and J by 4 bases, leaving 12 bases between them. The germline CDR1 and CDR2 sequences are SGHVS and FQNEAQ. CDR3 length: 14 residues. This CDR3 reads CASSLTELTYEQYF. In DNA, the CDR3 is TGTGCCAGCAGCTTAACAGAGTTGACTTACGAGCAGTACTTC.

This sequence joins TRBV15 and TRBJ2-7, with D possibly TRBD1 on 6 matching bases. Germline V gene sequence: CDR1 LNHNV, CDR2 YYDKDF (reference sequence). This CDR3 has 14 amino acids. Trimming removed 5 bases from V and 4 bases from J, with 15 bases in between. CDR3 in DNA: TGTGCCACCAGCCAGGGACATAATGGTTACGAGCAGTACTTC. Amino acids: CATSQGHNGYEQYF. Full variable domain (missing parts from reference TRBV15 and TRBJ2-7): DAMVIQNPRYQVTQFGKPVTLSCSQTLNHNVMYWYQQKSSQAPKLLFHYYDKDFNNEADTPDNFQSRRPNTSFCFLDIRSPGLGDTAMYLCATSQGHNGYEQYFGPGTRLTVT.

The rearrangement joins TRBV5-1 to TRBJ2-3; 10 nucleotides agree with TRBD2. Trimming at V came to 8 bases and at J to 4 bases, leaving 10 bases not matched to a gene. The CDR3 extends over 15 amino acids. The germline V gene encodes CDR1 SGHRS and CDR2 YFSETQ. The CDR3 sequence is CASRFSGGAPDTQYF. The CDR3, as DNA: TGCGCCAGTAGGTTCAGCGGGGGGGCCCCAGATACGCAGTATTTT.

The chain couples TRBV12-3 or TRBV12-4 to TRBJ2-1; D is undetermined. CDR3 length equals 13 residues. Trimming removed 0 bases from V and 12 bases from J, with 12 bases in between. The CDR3 loop reads CASSLAEAVVQFF. The CDR3 DNA sequence: TGTGCCAGCAGTTTAGCCGAGGCGGTTGTGCAGTTCTTC.

This chain connects TRBV4-3 to TRBJ2-7; 8 nucleotides agree with TRBD1. The CDR3 spans 15 residues. The V gene end was trimmed by 0 bases and the J gene end by 1 base; junction bases not matched to a gene: 2. Germline assignment: CDR1 LGHNA and CDR2 YSLEER. CDR3 sequence: CASSQEWTGSYEQYF. Written as DNA, the CDR3 is TGCGCCAGCAGCCAAGAGTGGACAGGGTCCTACGAGCAGTACTTC.

The rearrangement links TRBV5-1 to TRBJ2-7; 12 bases are a match to TRBD1. CDR1 and CDR2 (germline): SGHRS, YFSETQ. The V gene end was trimmed by 4 bases and the J gene end by 3 bases; junction bases not matched to a gene: 11. The CDR3 contains 17 residues. This chain's CDR3 is CASSLLGGTGGVYEQYF. CDR3 DNA sequence: TGCGCCAGCAGCCTCCTGGGTGGGACAGGGGGCGTCTACGAGCAGTACTTC.

This chain uses TRBV5-5 with TRBJ1-4; D not resolved. Germline CDR1 reads SGHKS; CDR2 reads YYEKEE (reference sequence). The V end lost 2 bases, the J end lost 8 bases, and 16 bases lay between the germline ends. This CDR3 has 15 amino acids. The chain's CDR3 is CASSLSPVAREKLFF. DNA of the CDR3: TGTGCCAGCAGCTTAAGCCCGGTCGCAAGGGAAAAACTGTTTTTT.

This chain links TRBV19 with TRBJ2-1; tentatively, D is TRBD2 (7 bases). Trimming cost V 4 bases and J 7 bases, with 11 bases left between them. CDR1 and CDR2 from the germline V gene are LNHDA and SQIVND (reference sequence). CDR3 length equals 13 residues. The CDR3 bases are TGTGCCAGTAGTAGGGGGGGCCGTAATGAGCAGTTCTTC. It yields the protein CASSRGGRNEQFF.

The CDR3 loop is CASRRQVNTEAFF. The CDR3 DNA is TGTGCCAGCAGGCGACAGGTGAACACTGAAGCTTTCTTT. V usage is TRBV6-5 and J usage is TRBJ1-1, with D possibly TRBD1 on 6 matching bases. The CDR3 covers 13 residues. Per germline, CDR1 MNHEY and CDR2 SVGAGI. V was trimmed by 6 bases and J by 0 bases, leaving 8 bases between them.

The chain joins TRBV19 to TRBJ2-1; the D is unclear. V lost 8 bases and J 0 bases, leaving 26 bases between the germline ends. This CDR3 is 19 amino acids long. Germline V lookup: CDR1 LNHDA, CDR2 SQIVND (reference sequence). CDR3 nucleotide sequence: TGTGCCAGTTTAACCCAAGGACGCCTCCCCGGCAGCTCCTACAATGAGCAGTTCTTC. Translated: CASLTQGRLPGSSYNEQFF.

This clone is a singleton in its sample. This rearrangement joins TRBV7-9 to TRBJ2-5; D may be TRBD1 or TRBD2 (5 bases each). CDR3 length equals 14 residues. Per germline, CDR1 SEHNR and CDR2 FQNEAQ (reference sequence). V gave up 4 bases and J gave up 1 base, with 10 bases separating them. The CDR3 DNA follows: TGTGCCAGCAGCTCAGCCGGGGCCCAAGAGACCCAGTACTTC. Its translation is CASSSAGAQETQYF.

The chain couples TRBV3-1 (or the pseudogene TRBV3-2) to TRBJ2-1; TRBD2 matches 9 bases. The V gene's germline CDR1 is LGHDT and CDR2 YNNKEL (reference sequence). J gave up 13 bases and V 0 bases, and 16 bases lay outside the gene matches. This CDR3 has 17 residues. This chain's CDR3 is CASSQDGGGAGYLPQFF. Here the CDR3 DNA reads TGTGCCAGCAGCCAAGACGGCGGGGGGGCAGGGTACCTTCCCCAGTTCTTC.

V gene TRBV29-1 combines with J gene TRBJ2-2; 12 nucleotides match TRBD2. The V and J ends lost 7 bases and 2 bases, in that order; junction bases with no gene match: 5. CDR1 and CDR2 (germline): SQVTM, ANQGSEA. The CDR3 is 15 residues long. This chain's CDR3 is CSASTSGGNTGELFF. CDR3 nucleotides: TGCAGCGCTTCGACTAGCGGGGGAAACACCGGGGAGCTGTTTTTT.

J is TRBJ1-5 and V is TRBV19; D may be TRBD1 (6 bases). CDR1 LNHDA and CDR2 SQIVND come from the germline V gene (reference sequence). This CDR3 has 15 residues. The V gene lost 10 bases and the J gene lost 0 bases, with 16 bases spanning the gap. In nucleotides, the CDR3 is TGTGCCACCCTGGGGCAGGGGTATAGCAATCAGCCCCAGCATTTT. This encodes CATLGQGYSNQPQHF.

The chain combines TRBV9 with TRBJ2-3, with TRBD2 identical over 9 bases. Germline assignment: CDR1 SGDLS and CDR2 YYNGEE. V lost 5 bases and J lost 4; bases outside the gene matches: 2. The CDR3 loop spans 13 amino acids. CDR3 bases: TGTGCCAGCAGTTTAGCGGGGGCAGATACGCAGTATTTT. Its protein is CASSLAGADTQYF.

The chain joins TRBV6-5 to TRBJ2-7, with 9 bases that match TRBD1. The length of the CDR3 is 14 residues. Germline assignment: CDR1 MNHEY and CDR2 SVGAGI. V shed 6 bases and J 2 bases; nucleotides not matched to a gene: 5. This CDR3 reads CASSGTGPTYEQYF. CDR3 nucleotides: TGTGCCAGCAGCGGGACAGGGCCCACCTACGAGCAGTACTTC.

The gene calls are TRBV19 and TRBJ1-2; D is unclear. Trimming removed 3 bases at V and 8 bases at J, with 13 bases between. The V gene's germline CDR1 is LNHDA and CDR2 SQIVND (reference sequence). The CDR3 is 13 residues long. The CDR3 DNA follows: TGTGCCAGTAGTATGGCCAGGCGCGGAGGCTACACCTTC. It is translated as CASSMARRGGYTF. The full variable domain, with the rest looked up from reference TRBV19 and TRBJ1-2, is DGGITQSPKYLFRKEGQNVTLSCEQNLNHDAMYWYRQDPGQGLRLIYYSQIVNDFQKGDIAEGYSVSREKKESFPLTVTSAQKNPTAFYLCASSMARRGGYTFGSGTRLTVV.

The chain has TRBV7-6 and TRBJ2-7, with 9 nucleotides matching TRBD1. With 11 bases clipped from V and 4 bases from J, the junction kept 9 bases outside the gene matches. The germline V gene encodes CDR1 SGHVS and CDR2 FNYEAQ. The length of the CDR3 is 13 residues. CDR3 in DNA: TGTGCCGCCGGGCCGGGACAGGGATACGAGCAGTACTTC. It yields the protein CAAGPGQGYEQYF.